The 23 T cell receptor beta chains reported below all come from one sample, sequenced in a study of T cell responses to AZD1222 COVID-19 vaccine. Method: immunoSEQ multiplex PCR; TCRdb's copy keeps in-frame clones and lacks some. The repertoire holds about 130,000 clones, with 75% to 90% as singletons. The source material was peripheral blood, sampled on day 0 of AZD1222 vaccination. These receptors were obtained from an adult in good health.

This clone was detected a few times. The chain employs TRBV19 and TRBJ1-5; D gene unclear. Germline V CDR1 and CDR2: LNHDA, SQIVND (reference sequence). Trimming took 1 base from V and 2 from J, leaving 15 bases between them. This CDR3 contains 17 residues. CDR3 region: CASSIAVGPDGNQPQHF. Here the CDR3 DNA reads TGTGCCAGTAGTATAGCGGTAGGGCCGGACGGCAATCAGCCCCAGCATTTT.

Only one count was recorded for this clone. The chain joins TRBV5-1 to TRBJ2-7; D uncertain. CDR1 is SGHRS and CDR2 is YFSETQ in the germline V gene. The ends were cut back, 3 bases at V and 3 bases at J, with 4 bases in the middle. The CDR3 covers 11 residues. CDR3 nucleotides: TGCGCCAGCAGCTCAGACTACGAGCAGTACTTC. It translates to CASSSDYEQYF.

The CDR3 DNA reads TGTGCCAGCAGCCCTCACGGGACAGGGAAGAGTTCACCCCTCCACTTT. This gives the protein CASSPHGTGKSSPLHF. V gene TRBV5-6 combines with J gene TRBJ1-6; the match to TRBD1 covers 9 bases. J lost 9 bases, V lost 4 bases, and 11 bases had no gene match. Germline values: CDR1 SGHDT, CDR2 YYEEEE. The CDR3 contains 16 residues.

The chain uses TRBV4-2 and TRBJ1-5; D not resolved. This CDR3 is 15 amino acids long. The germline V gene encodes CDR1 LGHNA and CDR2 YNFKEQ. Trimming removed 0 bases at V and 6 bases at J, with 12 bases between. CDR3 amino acids: CASSQEEVFGQPQHF. The CDR3 nucleotides are TGTGCCAGCAGCCAAGAAGAGGTTTTCGGTCAGCCCCAGCATTTT.

The count of this clone is one. V gene TRBV7-2 combines with J gene TRBJ2-3; no firm D call. V was pared by 1 base and J by 4 bases, with 3 bases between. The CDR3 has 12 residues. CDR1 SGHTA and CDR2 FQGNSA come from the germline V gene. The CDR3 DNA reads as TGTGCCAGCAGCTTAGTCCCAGATACGCAGTATTTT. Protein: CASSLVPDTQYF.

The chain has TRBV28 and TRBJ2-3; TRBD2 matches 7 bases. CDR1 and CDR2 (germline): MDHEN, SYDVKM. Trimming took 8 bases from V and 7 from J; bases not matched to a gene: 9. The CDR3 consists of 13 residues. The CDR3: CASRLSGGYTQYF. CDR3 DNA: TGTGCCAGCCGATTATCCGGGGGGTATACGCAGTATTTT.

The chain joins TRBV28 to TRBJ1-1; unclear D gene. Trimming took off 6 bases at V and 0 bases at J, with 5 bases between the two ends. Per the germline V gene, CDR1 is MDHEN and CDR2 is SYDVKM. The CDR3 is 12 amino acids. The CDR3 sequence is CASRAVNTEAFF. Written as DNA, the CDR3 is TGTGCCAGCAGGGCAGTGAACACTGAAGCTTTCTTT. The full variable domain, in which reference TRBV28 and TRBJ1-1 provide the parts outside the CDR3, is DVKVTQSSRYLVKRTGEKVFLECVQDMDHENMFWYRQDPGLGLRLIYFSYDVKMKEKGDIPEGYSVSREKKERFSLILESASTNQTSMYLCASRAVNTEAFFGQGTRLTVV.

The rearrangement links TRBV30 to TRBJ1-6, with D possibly being TRBD1 (5 bases). Germline V CDR1 and CDR2: GTSNPN, SVGIG (reference sequence). Between the trimmed V and J ends, which lost 0 bases and 13 bases, there was a span of 16 bases. The CDR3 consists of 14 residues. CDR3 sequence (DNA): TGTGCCTGGAGTGTCATAGGGGAAGGGGCGCCCCTCCACTTT. It yields the protein CAWSVIGEGAPLHF.

The V gene is TRBV7-9, the J gene TRBJ2-7; 8 bases map to TRBD2. This CDR3 has 14 amino acids. CDR1 is SEHNR, CDR2 FQNEAQ, per germline (reference sequence). The J segment lost 2 bases and the V segment lost 1 base, leaving 1 base of the junction unmatched. This chain's CDR3 is CASSLVSGAYEQYF. Written as DNA, the CDR3 is TGTGCCAGCAGCTTAGTTAGCGGGGCCTACGAGCAGTACTTC.

This chain links TRBV7-2 with TRBJ1-5; D perhaps matches TRBD1 (5 bases). Germline lookup yields CDR1 SGHTA and CDR2 FQGNSA. The CDR3 covers 14 residues. Trimming shortened V by 4 bases and J by 6 bases, and 13 bases separated the two germline ends. The CDR3 here is CASSSPGGSQPQHF. Here the CDR3 DNA reads TGTGCCAGCAGCTCTCCGGGGGGAAGTCAGCCCCAGCATTTT. The whole variable domain, filled in from reference TRBV7-2 and TRBJ1-5, reads GAGVSQSPSNKVTEKGKDVELRCDPISGHTALYWYRQSLGQGLEFLIYFQGNSAPDKSGLPSDRFSAERTGGSVSTLTIQRTQQEDSAVYLCASSSPGGSQPQHFGDGTRLSIL.

The rearrangement links TRBV29-1 to TRBJ1-5; possible D gene TRBD1, 6 bases. The V gene's germline CDR1 is SQVTM and CDR2 ANQGSEA. The CDR3 is 13 amino acids. V was trimmed by 4 bases and J by 6 bases, leaving 13 bases between them. The CDR3, as DNA: TGCAGCGTTGGGGCAGGGGTCTCTCAGCCCCAGCATTTT. Translating it yields CSVGAGVSQPQHF.

The chain uses TRBV3-1 (or the pseudogene TRBV3-2) and TRBJ1-1, with a tentative D call TRBD1 (5 bases). Germline lookup yields CDR1 LGHDT and CDR2 YNNKEL (reference sequence). This CDR3 spans 12 amino acids. Trimming left V 3 bases short and J 6 bases short, with 8 bases between. CDR3 residues: CASSQWGAEAFF. The CDR3 DNA reads TGTGCCAGCAGCCAGTGGGGCGCTGAAGCTTTCTTT.

The chain combines TRBV5-1 with TRBJ1-5; 7 bases align to TRBD1. CDR1 SGHRS and CDR2 YFSETQ come from the germline V gene. The CDR3 has 16 amino acids. V shed 1 base, J shed 5 bases, and the junction held 9 bases outside the gene matches. In DNA, the CDR3 is TGCGCCAGCAGCTTGTTACCCAGGGGGGCGGATCAGCCCCAGCATTTT. Translated: CASSLLPRGADQPQHF.

This clone was counted once. The chain links TRBV3-1 (or the pseudogene TRBV3-2) to TRBJ1-6; maybe TRBD1 (6 bases). The germline gives CDR1 LGHDT, CDR2 YNNKEL (reference sequence). The CDR3 runs 14 residues. The V and J ends lost 2 bases and 10 bases respectively, with 12 bases between them. CDR3 nucleotide sequence: TGTGCCAGCAGCCAATTTAACGACAGGTCACCCCTCCACTTT. Translated, it gives CASSQFNDRSPLHF.

Only one count was recorded for this clone. V usage is TRBV27 and J usage is TRBJ2-7; D not certain. CDR1 and CDR2 from the germline V gene are MNHEY and SMNVEV (reference sequence). V was cut by 7 bases and J by 2 bases, with 15 bases left in between. CDR3 length: 14 residues. The DNA for the CDR3 is TGTGCCAGCAAGGGCAGTCACATTACCTACGAGCAGTACTTC. This translates into CASKGSHITYEQYF.

The count of this clone is one. The V call is TRBV10-3, the J call TRBJ2-2; D unclear. Trimming removed 7 bases at V and 0 bases at J, with 9 bases between. The CDR3 has 14 residues. CDR1 is ENHRY and CDR2 is SYGVKD in the germline V gene. CDR3 sequence: CAIMASPNTGELFF. The CDR3 DNA sequence: TGTGCCATCATGGCCAGCCCGAACACCGGGGAGCTGTTTTTT.

This chain links TRBV5-6 with TRBJ1-4; possibly TRBD1 for D (5 bases). Trimming pared 1 base from V and 6 bases from J, leaving 13 bases between. CDR3 size: 15 residues. Germline CDR1 is SGHDT and CDR2 is YYEEEE. CDR3 loop: CASSLFKGSDEKLFF. The CDR3 DNA sequence: TGTGCCAGCAGCTTGTTTAAGGGGTCGGATGAAAAACTGTTTTTT.

Only one count was recorded for this clone. This sequence joins TRBV10-3 and TRBJ1-5; D gene unclear. The CDR3 is 12 residues long. CDR1 is ENHRY, CDR2 SYGVKD, per germline. The germline V and J ends were trimmed by 3 bases and 7 bases, with 7 bases remaining between them. The CDR3 DNA is TGTGCCATCAGTGAAGGGTCCCAGCCCCAGCATTTT. Translated, it gives CAISEGSQPQHF.

This clone has a single count. The chain has TRBV9 and TRBJ1-2; 8 positions match TRBD1. The CDR3 extends over 13 amino acids. Looked up from germline, CDR1 is SGDLS and CDR2 is YYNGEE. Trimming at V came to 6 bases and at J to 8 bases, leaving 9 bases not matched to a gene. The CDR3 is CASNPKTGGGYTF. The CDR3 region has the DNA TGTGCCAGCAACCCTAAAACAGGGGGAGGCTACACCTTC.

J is TRBJ2-7 and V is TRBV6-5, with a weak D call TRBD2 (7 bases). Trimming removed 0 bases from V and 5 bases from J, with 14 bases in between. This CDR3 has 15 residues. CDR1 and CDR2 from the germline V gene are MNHEY and SVGAGI. CDR3: CASSYSWEGGNEQYF. CDR3 nucleotides: TGTGCCAGCAGTTACTCGTGGGAGGGGGGGAACGAGCAGTACTTC.

The chain employs TRBV27 and TRBJ1-1; D may be TRBD1 (6 bases). This CDR3 contains 16 residues. Between the trimmed V and J ends, which lost 5 bases and 5 bases, there was a span of 21 bases. Germline CDR1 is MNHEY and CDR2 is SMNVEV (reference sequence). The CDR3 bases are TGTGCCAGCAGTCCGCGGGCCACGGGAAGGGGGACTGAAGCTTTCTTT. Translating gives CASSPRATGRGTEAFF.

The chain's CDR3 is CASSISGLYNEQFF. The DNA of the CDR3 is TGTGCCAGTAGTATCTCCGGGTTGTACAATGAGCAGTTCTTC. The V gene is TRBV19, the J gene TRBJ2-1, with no clear D. The germline CDR1 and CDR2 sequences are LNHDA and SQIVND (reference sequence). This CDR3 contains 14 residues. V was pared by 3 bases and J by 4 bases, with 10 bases between.

The CDR3 DNA is TGTGCCAGTAGTCTCGAAAGGACAGATACGCAGTATTTT. Translated: CASSLERTDTQYF. V is TRBV19 and J is TRBJ2-3; the D is unclear. The CDR3 extends over 13 amino acids. Trimming took off 5 bases at V and 3 bases at J, with 9 bases between the two ends. In germline, CDR1 is LNHDA, CDR2 SQIVND (reference sequence).